A selection of T cell receptor beta chains follows, all from one sample in a study of blood T cell repertoires in COVID-19. Generated by immunoSEQ multiplex PCR, the TCRdb table keeps only in-frame clones and is missing some. The data contain over 350,000 clones, roughly nine tenths of them seen just once; the ten biggest clones take up 0.8% to 0.9%. The specimen was PBMCs or T cells enriched from blood (not recorded which). Receptors were obtained from a woman in her 40s who had been exposed to COVID-19. Each CDR3 is given with its conserved first and last residue.

V: TRBV9; J: TRBJ1-1; length: 14; CDR3: CASSARQGNTEAFF
V: TRBV6-1; J: TRBJ1-5; length: 15; CDR3: CASSELQGTQKPQHF
V: TRBV6-2/TRBV6-3; J: TRBJ1-1; length: 13; CDR3: CASSLVGQSEAFF
V: TRBV7-9; J: TRBJ2-7; length: 15; CDR3: CASKYGGTPGGEQYF
V: TRBV6-2/TRBV6-3; J: TRBJ1-1; length: 14; CDR3: CASSYTRVWAEAFF
V: TRBV19; J: TRBJ1-5; length: 15; CDR3: CASCGRPEGIQPQHF
V: TRBV14; J: TRBJ1-2; length: 18; CDR3: CASSPQLSRQGANYGYTF
V: TRBV9; J: TRBJ1-2; length: 14; CDR3: CASSVVGGTYGYTF
V: TRBV6-5; J: TRBJ1-5; length: 13; CDR3: CASRGEINQPQHF
V: TRBV9; J: TRBJ1-1; length: 14; CDR3: CASSATGGRTEAFF
V: TRBV19; J: TRBJ1-5; length: 15; CDR3: CATDPSGFWNQPQHF
V: TRBV11-2; J: TRBJ1-3; length: 16; CDR3: CASSLGDRVFGNTIYF
V: TRBV3-1/TRBV3-2; J: TRBJ1-2; length: 14; CDR3: CASSRNNPNYGYTF
V: TRBV11-3; J: TRBJ2-1; length: 13; CDR3: CASSLGGSSEQFF
V: TRBV7-3; J: TRBJ1-1; length: 14; CDR3: CASSVTGADTEAFF
V: TRBV7-9; J: TRBJ2-3; length: 17; CDR3: CASSSYPTGLGTDTQYF
V: TRBV7-9; J: TRBJ2-5; length: 16; CDR3: CASSLAHLGGSETQYF
V: TRBV2; J: TRBJ2-5; length: 14; CDR3: CASSLQVLQETQYF
V: TRBV24-1; J: TRBJ2-1; length: 13; CDR3: CATGGSSYNEQFF
V: TRBV7-9; J: TRBJ1-1; length: 14; CDR3: CASSLQVMNTEAFF
V: TRBV5-4; J: TRBJ1-1; length: 14; CDR3: CASSLTGTNTEAFF
V: TRBV18; J: TRBJ2-1; length: 16; CDR3: CASSSGEGTARNEQFF
V: TRBV5-1; J: TRBJ2-1; length: 16; CDR3: CASSITSLSSYNEQFF
V: TRBV5-4; J: TRBJ2-5; length: 14; CDR3: CASSLGGQQETQYF
V: TRBV3-1/TRBV3-2; J: TRBJ2-3; length: 14; CDR3: CASRLHQGADTQYF
V: TRBV29-1; J: TRBJ2-5; length: 12; CDR3: CSVGTTQETQYF
V: TRBV2; J: TRBJ1-4; length: 15; CDR3: CASSEALPGVEKLFF
V: TRBV10-2; J: TRBJ1-1; length: 14; CDR3: CASSLQGANTEAFF
V: TRBV28; J: TRBJ1-3; length: 15; CDR3: CASTPYRGSGNTIYF
V: TRBV5-4; J: TRBJ1-4; length: 13; CDR3: CASSLWPNEKLFF
V: TRBV7-2; J: TRBJ1-2; length: 13; CDR3: CASSFDGTAGDHF
V: TRBV9; J: TRBJ2-3; length: 17; CDR3: CASSVAPGREGTDTQYF
V: TRBV29-1; J: TRBJ1-3; length: 13; CDR3: CSVGTGNPNTIYF
V: TRBV3-1/TRBV3-2; J: TRBJ2-3; length: 15; CDR3: CASSQGGGRTDTQYF
V: TRBV5-6; J: TRBJ1-4; length: 13; CDR3: CASSLTGGEKLFF
V: TRBV12-3/TRBV12-4; J: TRBJ2-7; length: 13; CDR3: CASGGQGTYEQYF
V: TRBV4-2; J: TRBJ2-1; length: 17; CDR3: CASSPRNGQGAYNEQFF
V: TRBV19; J: TRBJ2-3; length: 17; CDR3: CASSIVGRTFRTDTQYF
V: TRBV12-3/TRBV12-4; J: TRBJ1-2; length: 13; CDR3: CASSLTGVYGYTF
V: TRBV2; J: TRBJ1-5; length: 14; CDR3: CASREQISNQPQHF
V: TRBV7-3; J: TRBJ2-5; length: 13; CDR3: CASSLRVQETQYF
V: TRBV30; J: TRBJ2-2; length: 15; CDR3: CAWEKQGAYAGELFF